Sequencing of this T cell receptor (beta chain) was carried out in a study of cytomegalovirus exposure and HLA in healthy donors. Each of the donors was a healthy bone marrow donor. With 60 Vbeta and 13 Jbeta primers, the PCR was carried out. Generated by immunoSEQ multiplex PCR, the TCRdb table keeps only in-frame clones and is missing some. This sample has some 180,000 clones, with around three quarters found just once. This CDR3 has 15 residues. V was trimmed by 5 bases and J by 2 bases, leaving 14 bases between them. Germline V lookup: CDR1 SGHTA, CDR2 FQGNSA. Whole-study results and caveats: Later analysis demonstrated an association between a missense DCLRE1C variant and TCR beta V- and J-gene trimming. Rarity marked most TCR sequences, yet some public TCRs occurred in many donors.

As regards this clone: What it recognizes is unknown.

The sequencing sample was made of PBMCs. V gene TRBV7-2 combines with J gene TRBJ2-3; D unclear. This receptor was identified in a woman in her twenties or thirties in good health and CMV-seropositive. The CDR3 spells CASSPTVLITDTQYF. In nucleotides, the CDR3 is TGTGCCAGCAGCCCTACGGTACTGATCACAGATACGCAGTATTTT.